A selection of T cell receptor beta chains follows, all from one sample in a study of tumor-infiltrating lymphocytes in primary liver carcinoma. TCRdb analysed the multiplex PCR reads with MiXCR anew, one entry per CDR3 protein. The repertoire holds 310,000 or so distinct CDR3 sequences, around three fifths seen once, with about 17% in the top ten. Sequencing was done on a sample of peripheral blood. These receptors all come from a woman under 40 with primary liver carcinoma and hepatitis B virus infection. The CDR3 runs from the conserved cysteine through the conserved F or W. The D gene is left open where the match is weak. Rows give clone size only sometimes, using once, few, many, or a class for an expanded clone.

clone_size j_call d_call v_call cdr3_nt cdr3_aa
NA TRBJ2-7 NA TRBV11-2 TGTGCCAGTAGCTTAGGGGGATGGACAGAGGACGAGCAGTACTTC CASSLGGWTEDEQYF
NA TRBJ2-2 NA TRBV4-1 TGCGCCAGCAGCCATCCCCAAAAGAAGGCGACGAGGGGCACCGGGGAGCTGCTTTTT CASSHPQKKATRGTGELLF
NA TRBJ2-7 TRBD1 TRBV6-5 TGTGCCAGCAGTTACTCAGGGGGCTCGGTAGCCTACGAGCAGTACTTC CASSYSGGSVAYEQYF
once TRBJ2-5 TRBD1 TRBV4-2 TGTGCCAGCAGCCAAGACGTTCAGGGGGCGGGGGAGACCCAGTACTTC CASSQDVQGAGETQYF
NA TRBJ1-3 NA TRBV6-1 TGTGCCAGCAGATATACGTCTGGAAACACCATATATTTT CASRYTSGNTIYF
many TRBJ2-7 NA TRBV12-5 TGTGCTAGTGGCGAGTACGAGCAGTACTTC CASGEYEQYF
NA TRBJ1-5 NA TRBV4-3 TGCGCCAGCAGCCGGGATCGAGGTCTTCAGCCCCAGCATTTT CASSRDRGLQPQHF
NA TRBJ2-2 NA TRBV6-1 TGTGCCAGCAGTCCCAGAACAAGCGCGAACACCGGGGAGCTGTTTTTT CASSPRTSANTGELFF
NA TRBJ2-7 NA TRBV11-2 TGTGCCAGGAGTAGAAGTAGCGATACGTCCTACGAGCAGTACTTC CARSRSSDTSYEQYF
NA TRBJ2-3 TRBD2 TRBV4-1 TGCGCCAGCAGCCACCCCCCGAAGCGGGGCCCGGGAGGAGATACGCAGTATTTT CASSHPPKRGPGGDTQYF
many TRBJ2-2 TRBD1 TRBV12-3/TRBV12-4 TGTGCCAGCAGGGGACAGGGTGCTTTGACCGGGGAGCTGTTTTTT CASRGQGALTGELFF
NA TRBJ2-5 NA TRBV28 TGTGCCAGCAGTTCTAGCATTGGGGAGACCCAGTGCTTC CASSSSIGETQCF
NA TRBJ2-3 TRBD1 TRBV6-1 TGTGCCAGCTATGGACAGGGTTCCACAGATACGCAGTATTTT CASYGQGSTDTQYF
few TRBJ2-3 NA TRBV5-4 TGTGCCAGCAGCTTGCGGGTGGGAATGGGCACAGATACGCAGTATTTT CASSLRVGMGTDTQYF
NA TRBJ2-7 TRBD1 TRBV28 TGTGCCAGCAGTACGCCCGGGACAGGGATCCCCTACGAGCAGTACTTC CASSTPGTGIPYEQYF
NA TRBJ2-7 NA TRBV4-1 TGCGCCAGCAGCCAAGCGAGAACTTATGAGCACTACTTC CASSQARTYEHYF
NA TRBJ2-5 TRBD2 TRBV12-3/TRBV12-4 TGTGCCAGCGACGGAAGCGGGAGCTGGGAGACCCAGTACTTC CASDGSGSWETQYF
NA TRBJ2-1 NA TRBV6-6 TGTGCCACCGATGGCAGGAGAGGCAGGGATGAGCAGTTCTTC CATDGRRGRDEQFF
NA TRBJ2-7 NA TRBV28 TGTGCCAGCAGTTTAGTGGCTACAGGCAACGAGCAGTACTTC CASSLVATGNEQYF
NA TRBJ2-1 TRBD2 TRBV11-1 TGTGCCAGTAGGTTCGGGAGGAGAATAAATGAGCAGTTCTTC CASRFGRRINEQFF
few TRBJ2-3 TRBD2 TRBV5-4 TGTGCCAGCAGCTTTGGGTCCCCGCGGGAGAGTGGAGATACGCAGTATTTT CASSFGSPRESGDTQYF
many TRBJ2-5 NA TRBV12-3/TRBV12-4 TGTGCCAGCAGTTATGAGGTGACCCAGTACTTC CASSYEVTQYF
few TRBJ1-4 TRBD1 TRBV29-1 TGCAGCGTCTGGGACAGGGTGGGTGAAAAACTGTTTTTT CSVWDRVGEKLFF
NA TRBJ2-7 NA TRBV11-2 TGTACCAGCAGTGATGAGGGGGCGGGAGAGTACGAGCAGTACTTC CTSSDEGAGEYEQYF